The sequence of this T cell receptor beta chain was determined in a study of T-cell reconstitution after alpha-beta-depleted transplantation in children. The CDR3 has 18 amino acids. From germline, CDR1 is KGHSH and CDR2 LQKENI. V lost 6 bases and J lost 4; bases outside the gene matches: 16. Library preparation (for TCRbeta) was performed with unique molecular identifiers. TCRdb re-derived calls from the PCR reads in MiXCR, one entry per CDR3 protein. This sample carries approximately 200,000 distinct CDR3 sequences, about 15% of them seen once, and the ten largest clones take 13%. This clonotype was seen many times.

The rearrangement links TRBV18 to TRBJ2-1; 9 bases are a match to TRBD2. The origin of this receptor is a human donor who donated a stem cell graft to a child with acute lymphoblastic leukemia. Sequenced here: PBMCs from the stem cell graft donor, sampled from the stem cell graft. CDR3 DNA sequence: TGTGCCAGCTCGTTTTTTGGTAGCGGGAGCCCGAGATACAATGAGCAGTTCTTC. Its translation is CASSFFGSGSPRYNEQFF.